Listed below are T cell receptor beta chains from one sample, sequenced in a study of control samples from healthy donors and cancer patients. Clones were sequenced by immunoSEQ multiplex PCR, and TCRdb holds only the in-frame ones, with some missing. In all, the sample yields about 210,000 clones. The sequencing sample was made of blood. The source is a woman aged 25 to 39 in good health. CDR3s include the opening cysteine and the closing phenylalanine or tryptophan. Fields, in order: D gene, V gene, J gene, CDR3 DNA, CDR3 protein. A D gene is named only where the DNA matches it firmly.

>NA|TRBV30|TRBJ1-4
TGTGCCTGGAATGGGGGTGCTGGTGAAAAACTGTTTTTT
CAWNGGAGEKLFF
>TRBD2|TRBV5-4|TRBJ2-3
TGTGCCAGCAGCTTCCCTCGGACTAGCGGGGGGGATACGCAGTATTTT
CASSFPRTSGGDTQYF
>TRBD1|TRBV20-1|TRBJ1-1
TGCAGTGCTAGTGACCTCAGGGGGTTGGGAGCTTTCTTT
CSASDLRGLGAFF
>NA|TRBV27|TRBJ2-7
TGTGCCAGCAGTTATACAGGGAACATAGAGCAGTACTTC
CASSYTGNIEQYF
>TRBD1|TRBV11-2|TRBJ1-3
TGTGCCAGCAGCTTAGCGGGGACAGGGTCTGGAAACACCATATATTTT
CASSLAGTGSGNTIYF
>NA|TRBV6-5|TRBJ1-1
TGTGCCAGCAGTTACAGCGGGGGGCATCCCGCCAAAGCCTTCTTT
CASSYSGGHPAKAFF
>NA|TRBV12-3/TRBV12-4|TRBJ1-5
TGTGCCAGCAGTTTAACAGGCAATCAGCCCCAGCATTTT
CASSLTGNQPQHF
>NA|TRBV28|TRBJ1-2
TGTGCCACCTCACCCCGGGGACGCTACACGAGGAACTATGGCTACACCTTC
CATSPRGRYTRNYGYTF
>TRBD1|TRBV7-2|TRBJ2-7
TGTGCCAGCAGCTTACGGACGACAGGGAGCGCTCACGAGCAGTACTTC
CASSLRTTGSAHEQYF
>TRBD1|TRBV6-5|TRBJ2-1
TGTGCCAGCAGTTACTCGACAGGGGTCGCCTACAATGAGCAGTTCTTC
CASSYSTGVAYNEQFF
>NA|TRBV11-2|TRBJ1-1
TGTGCCAGCAGCTTGGGGGCGGGTTTAAAATACACTGAAGCTTTCTTT
CASSLGAGLKYTEAFF
>NA|TRBV6-5|TRBJ2-7
TGTGCCAGCAGTTACTCGCGGCAGGCGGAGCAGTACTTC
CASSYSRQAEQYF
>TRBD2|TRBV6-5|TRBJ2-1
TGTGCCAGCAGGAGGCGTAGCGGGGGCTACAATGAGCAGTTCTTC
CASRRRSGGYNEQFF
>TRBD1|TRBV5-1|TRBJ1-3
TGCGCCAGCAGGGGACAGGCTGGAAACACCATATATTTT
CASRGQAGNTIYF
>NA|TRBV29-1|TRBJ1-1
TGCAGCGTAAGGCAGGGCACTGAAGCTTTCTTT
CSVRQGTEAFF
>TRBD1|TRBV6-2/TRBV6-3|TRBJ2-7
TGTGCCAGCAGTTTCCGGGACAGGGTTACGGACGAGCAGTACTTC
CASSFRDRVTDEQYF
>TRBD2|TRBV29-1|TRBJ2-3
TGCAGCGATGGACTAGCGGGGGGGTACACAGATACGCAGTATTTT
CSDGLAGGYTDTQYF
>NA|TRBV12-1|TRBJ1-2
TGTGCCAGCAGGGAGGGCCATCGGTCAGGCTATGGCTACACCTTC
CASREGHRSGYGYTF
>NA|TRBV6-5|TRBJ2-1
TGTGCCAGCAGTTTGCGGCTCGGTGAGCAGTTCTTC
CASSLRLGEQFF
>NA|TRBV25-1|TRBJ1-6
TGTGCCAGCAGTGAAGGGTACATATTCCCCTATAATTCACCCCTCCACTTT
CASSEGYIFPYNSPLHF
>TRBD2|TRBV6-2/TRBV6-3|TRBJ2-7
TGTGCCAGCAGTTCACCGGGACTAGCGAGTCGCGAGCAGTACTTC
CASSSPGLASREQYF
>TRBD2|TRBV6-5|TRBJ2-7
TGTGCCAGCAGTTACTCTTCGGCGGGGGACTCGGAGCAGTACTTC
CASSYSSAGDSEQYF
>NA|TRBV19|TRBJ1-5
TGTGCCAGTAGTATAGGAGGAGGAAGCAATCAGCCCCAGCATTTT
CASSIGGGSNQPQHF
>NA|TRBV11-2|TRBJ2-7
TGTGCCAGCAGCTTGGCCGACGCCCGCATCCAGTACTTC
CASSLADARIQYF
>TRBD1|TRBV19|TRBJ1-5
TGTGCCAGTAGTCTCAGGACAGGGGGCCTAGACAGCAATCAGCCCCAGCATTTT
CASSLRTGGLDSNQPQHF
>NA|TRBV7-9|TRBJ2-7
TGTGCCAGCAGAGAGGGGAGCGCCTACGAGCAGTACTTC
CASREGSAYEQYF
>NA|TRBV6-1|TRBJ1-2
TGTGCCAGCAGTGAATCCCGGGGTTTTTATGGCTACACCTTC
CASSESRGFYGYTF
>NA|TRBV4-1|TRBJ1-1
TGCGCCAGCAGCCAAGCAGGCACTGAAGCTTTCTTT
CASSQAGTEAFF
>NA|TRBV6-2/TRBV6-3|TRBJ1-1
TGTGCCAGCAGTTATCGATTGGAGGGCCCGAGGGAGGGCACTGAAGCTTTCTTT
CASSYRLEGPREGTEAFF
>TRBD2|TRBV2|TRBJ2-2
TGTGCCAGCAGGGGACTAGCGGGGGCCGACACCGGGGAGCTGTTTTTT
CASRGLAGADTGELFF
>TRBD2|TRBV28|TRBJ2-7
TGTGCCAGCAGTTCCTCCCTAGCGGGGGACCCGTACGAGCAGTACTTC
CASSSSLAGDPYEQYF
>TRBD2|TRBV28|TRBJ2-1
TGTGCCAGCAGTCATCCGGGACTAGCGGGGGGCATATCCTACAATGAGCAGTTCTTC
CASSHPGLAGGISYNEQFF
>TRBD1|TRBV5-4|TRBJ2-1
TGTGCCAGCTCCCCAGGACAGGGGGACTACAATGAGCAGTTCTTC
CASSPGQGDYNEQFF
>TRBD1|TRBV10-1|TRBJ1-1
TGCGCCAGCAGTGAGTCGACAGGGAATATTGAAGCTTTCTTT
CASSESTGNIEAFF
>TRBD1|TRBV4-1|TRBJ2-7
TGCGCCAGCAGCCAAGACAGTGCCTCCACGGGACAGGGATACGAGCAGTACTTC
CASSQDSASTGQGYEQYF
>NA|TRBV28|TRBJ1-2
TGTGCCAGCAGTCCTGGGGAATACTATGGCTACACCTTC
CASSPGEYYGYTF
>NA|TRBV28|TRBJ2-1
TGTGCCAGCAGTTTGGAGGGACGGGGGAAGATGTTCTTC
CASSLEGRGKMFF
>TRBD1|TRBV11-3|TRBJ2-7
TGTGCCAGCAGTGAAGGGACAGGTCGCTACGAGCAGTACTTC
CASSEGTGRYEQYF
>TRBD1|TRBV6-2/TRBV6-3|TRBJ2-2
TGTGCCAGCAGTAACCCTCCGGGACAGGGACCTTTGAACACCGGGGAGCTGTTTTTT
CASSNPPGQGPLNTGELFF
>NA|TRBV12-3/TRBV12-4|TRBJ1-1
TGTGCCAGCAGCGCGAACGCCAACACTGAAGCTTTCTTT
CASSANANTEAFF
>NA|TRBV7-2|TRBJ2-5
TGTGCCAGCAGCTTAGCGGGGGGCCCAGAGACCCAGTACTTC
CASSLAGGPETQYF
>NA|TRBV30|TRBJ1-1
TGTGCCTGGAGTGGGGGAAGTGGGGAAGCTTTCTTT
CAWSGGSGEAFF
>TRBD1|TRBV6-5|TRBJ1-2
TGTGCCAGCACGCGGGACAGCAAGCTTAACTATGGCTACACCTTC
CASTRDSKLNYGYTF
>NA|TRBV18|TRBJ1-5
TGTGCCAGCTCACCAGACAGGCAGACTAGCAATCAGCCCCAGCATTTT
CASSPDRQTSNQPQHF
>NA|TRBV6-5|TRBJ1-5
TGTGCCAGCAGTTACGCCAGGAATCAGCCCCAGCATTTT
CASSYARNQPQHF
>NA|TRBV21-1|TRBJ2-7
TGTGCCAGCAGCAAGGTAACACTTCCTGGCGGGGGGGTTCACGAGCAGTACTTC
CASSKVTLPGGGVHEQYF
>NA|TRBV15|TRBJ2-1
TGTGCCACCAGCAGAGTAAGAGGACCGAAGCACAATGAGCAGTTCTTC
CATSRVRGPKHNEQFF
>NA|TRBV7-2|TRBJ2-5
TGTGCCAGCAGCTTAGTTGAAGAGACCCAGTACTTC
CASSLVEETQYF
>NA|TRBV3-1/TRBV3-2|TRBJ1-2
TGTGCCAGCAGCCAATTTAATGGCTACACCTTC
CASSQFNGYTF
>NA|TRBV11-2|TRBJ2-7
TGTGCCAGCAGCGACGGAAGGGTATACGAGCAGTACTTC
CASSDGRVYEQYF
>NA|TRBV27|TRBJ2-1
TGTGCCAGCGGGGGCTCGAACAATGAGCAGTTCTTC
CASGGSNNEQFF
>TRBD2|TRBV9|TRBJ2-3
TGTGCCAGCAGCGTAGTGCGCGGGGGGGCCTCTAGCACAGATACGCAGTATTTT
CASSVVRGGASSTDTQYF
>TRBD2|TRBV19|TRBJ2-5
TGTGCCAGAACCCCGATCAGACTAGCGGGGGGGCGGGAGACCCAGTACTTC
CARTPIRLAGGRETQYF
>NA|TRBV2|TRBJ1-2
TGTGCCAGCGGGAGTTTGCGGGGGTCGGGAGGCTACACCTTC
CASGSLRGSGGYTF
>TRBD1|TRBV5-1|TRBJ1-2
TGCGCCAGCAGCTTGGGGACAGGGAACTATGGCTACACCTTC
CASSLGTGNYGYTF